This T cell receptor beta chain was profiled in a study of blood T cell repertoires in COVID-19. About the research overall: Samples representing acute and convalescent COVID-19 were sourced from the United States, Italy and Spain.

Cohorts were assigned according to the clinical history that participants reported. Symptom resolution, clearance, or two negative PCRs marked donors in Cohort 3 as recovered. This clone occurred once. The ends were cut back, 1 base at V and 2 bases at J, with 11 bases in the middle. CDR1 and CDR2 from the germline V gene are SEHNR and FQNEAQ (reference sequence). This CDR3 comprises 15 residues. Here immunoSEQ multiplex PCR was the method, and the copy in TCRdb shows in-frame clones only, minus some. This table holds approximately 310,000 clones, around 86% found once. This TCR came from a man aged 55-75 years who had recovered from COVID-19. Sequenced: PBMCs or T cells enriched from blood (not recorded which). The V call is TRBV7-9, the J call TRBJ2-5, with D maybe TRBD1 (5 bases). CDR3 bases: TGTGCCAGCAGCTTAGGGGCAGGGCCTCAAGAGACCCAGTACTTC. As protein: CASSLGAGPQETQYF.